This T cell receptor beta chain was identified during a study of cytomegalovirus exposure and HLA in healthy donors. About the research overall: HLA-typed donors contributed 80 million or so unique TCRs, which were held in an early data release. Study-level results: Rare TCR sequences dominated, though some public TCRs recurred in many donors. Accurate predictions that matched the HLA-A and HLA-B alleles of most subjects were reportedly made from TCR beta sequences. There were several of the most significant clusters that appeared linked to common viral pathogens in a later analysis.

60 Vbeta and 13 Jbeta primers were used in PCR. Using immunoSEQ multiplex PCR, the repertoire was profiled, and TCRdb retains in-frame clones only, with some absent. The sample holds about 270,000 clones; more than 80% are singletons and the top ten take around 4%. For this clone: The antigen is not known.

Germline values: CDR1 LNHDA, CDR2 SQIVND (reference sequence). The J segment lost 4 bases and the V segment lost 6 bases, leaving 15 bases of the junction unmatched. The CDR3 sequence is 19 residues long. This TCR was recovered from a man in his forties or fifties in good health and CMV-seropositive. The rearrangement joins TRBV19 to TRBJ2-2; TRBD1 agrees at 12 bases. Sequencing was carried out using PBMCs. The CDR3 is CASSNPAGTGGRSTGELFF. In DNA form, the CDR3 reads TGTGCCAGTAGCAACCCCGCCGGGACAGGGGGCCGGAGCACCGGGGAGCTGTTTTTT.